The 17 T cell receptor beta chains below were found in one sample sequenced in a study of read filtering for tumor transcriptome and immune sequencing. From roughly 400 ng of RNA, a library with molecular barcoded alpha/delta and beta/gamma adaptors was made. MiXCR, run by TCRdb on the reads, gives a single entry per CDR3 protein. This sample has about 9,200 distinct CDR3 sequences, with approximately 15% found just once. Input material: a population of CD138-negative cells sorted from bone marrow. The receptors stem from a donor at least 40 years old with multiple myeloma.

Ten or more counts support this clonotype. V and J are TRBV20-1 and TRBJ2-2; D unclear. The CDR3 consists of 11 residues. Trimming stripped 1 base from V and 7 bases from J, with 4 bases between. From germline, CDR1 is DFQATT and CDR2 SNEGSKA (reference sequence). This CDR3 reads CSARGDGELFF. The CDR3, as DNA: TGCAGTGCTAGAGGGGACGGGGAGCTGTTTTTT.

In this sample, this clonotype turned up many times. The chain has TRBV5-6 and TRBJ2-3; D not resolved. The CDR3 runs 12 residues. Germline V gene lookup returns CDR1 SGHDT and CDR2 YYEEEE. The V and J ends lost 4 bases and 6 bases respectively, with 9 bases between them. The CDR3 sequence: CASSLSRDTQYF. The CDR3 DNA sequence: TGTGCCAGCAGCCTGAGTAGGGATACGCAGTATTTT.

In this sample, this clonotype turned up many times. The J gene is TRBJ1-1, the V gene TRBV24-1; perhaps TRBD1 as D (6 bases). V dropped 3 bases and J dropped 8 bases, with 6 bases sitting between them. The germline CDR1 and CDR2 sequences are KGHDR and SFDVKD. There are 11 residues in the CDR3. The CDR3 region is CATSDGTEAFF. CDR3 DNA: TGTGCCACCAGTGATGGGACAGAAGCTTTCTTT.

This clonotype came up many times. The chain combines TRBV9 with TRBJ2-1, with TRBD2 matching 10 bases. This CDR3 comprises 17 residues. V trimming: 4 bases; J trimming: 6 bases; junction bases outside the gene matches: 13. The germline gives CDR1 SGDLS, CDR2 YYNGEE. CDR3 residues: CASSPLRAGGGFNEQFF. Here the CDR3 DNA reads TGTGCCAGCAGCCCGCTGCGAGCGGGAGGGGGTTTCAATGAGCAGTTCTTC. Full variable domain (rest looked up from reference TRBV9 and TRBJ2-1): DSGVTQTPKHLITATGQRVTLRCSPRSGDLSVYWYQQSLDQGLQFLIQYYNGEERAKGNILERFSAQQFPDLHSELNLSSLELGDSALYFCASSPLRAGGGFNEQFFGPGTRLTVL.

This clonotype showed up just a few times. Just one base apart from a much larger clone, this may be a read error. The chain combines TRBV12-3 or TRBV12-4 with TRBJ2-1; D possibly corresponds to TRBD2 (6 bases). This CDR3 region has 16 residues. The CDR3 DNA sequence: TGTGCCAGCAGTTTAGGCCTTACTAGCCGGTACAATGAGCGGATCTTC. This gives the protein CASSLGLTSRYNERIF.

This clonotype occurred a few times. V is TRBV10-1 and J is TRBJ2-1; perhaps TRBD1 as D (5 bases). This CDR3 is 12 amino acids long. V was trimmed by 7 bases and J by 7 bases, leaving 11 bases between them. Germline V gene data show CDR1 as WNHNN and CDR2 as SYGVQD (reference sequence). The CDR3 region is CASTQTANEQFF. CDR3 in DNA: TGCGCCAGCACCCAGACAGCGAATGAGCAGTTCTTC.

The chain links TRBV20-1 to TRBJ2-7, with a tentative D call TRBD1 (5 bases). This CDR3 contains 11 residues. V gave up 6 bases and J gave up 5 bases, with 11 bases separating them. Germline V gives CDR1 DFQATT, CDR2 SNEGSKA (reference sequence). Here the CDR3 reads CSAPQGNEQYF. The CDR3 region has the DNA TGCAGTGCACCCCAGGGAAACGAGCAGTACTTC.

By frequency in the sample, this clonotype is medium-sized. The rearrangement links TRBV7-3 to TRBJ2-1; TRBD2 matches at 7 bases. V dropped 6 bases and J dropped 4; count of bases not matched to a gene: 9. This CDR3 has 15 amino acids. Germline V gives CDR1 SGHTA, CDR2 FQGTGA. CDR3 nucleotides: TGTGCCAGCAGTTATGGGGCGGGGGTGTACAATGAGCAGTTCTTC. It translates to CASSYGAGVYNEQFF.

Turning to this clonotype: A far bigger clonotype differs at one base, so this is likely a read error. The chain has TRBV3-1 and TRBJ2-3; possible D gene TRBD2, 5 bases. CDR1 is LGHDT and CDR2 is YNNKEL in the germline V gene (reference sequence). V was pared by 5 bases and J by 6 bases, with 24 bases between. The CDR3 is 17 residues long. The DNA of the CDR3 is TGTGCCAGCAGCTCGACCCTCGGAGTGGGAGTATTGGATACGCAGTATTTT. It yields the protein CASSSTLGVGVLDTQYF.

This clonotype is medium-sized within its sample. The rearrangement joins TRBV12-3 or TRBV12-4 to TRBJ2-1, with 7 bases fitting TRBD1. Trimming removed 7 bases from V and 8 bases from J; junction bases left unmatched: 8. The CDR3 runs 13 residues. CDR3 residues: CASKPTGPDEQFF. CDR3 in DNA: TGTGCCAGCAAACCGACAGGGCCTGATGAGCAGTTCTTC.

This chain uses TRBV7-6 with TRBJ2-1, with D hard to call. The CDR3 is 12 residues long. CDR1 SGHVS and CDR2 FNYEAQ come from the germline V gene. Trimming shortened V by 5 bases and J by 15 bases, and 17 bases separated the two germline ends. CDR3 bases: TGTGCCAGCAGCCATCCCGGGCTAGGGCTGTTCTTC. It encodes CASSHPGLGLFF.

This clonotype is deemed medium-sized. This chain joins TRBV7-6 and TRBJ2-1; a possible D gene is TRBD1 (6 bases). CDR3 length: 16 amino acids. Germline-derived CDR1 and CDR2 are SGHVS and FNYEAQ. V lost 0 bases and J 2 bases, leaving 11 bases between the germline ends. CDR3 region: CASSLAPTGTYNEQFF. The CDR3 nucleotides are TGTGCCAGCAGCTTAGCGCCGACAGGTACCTACAATGAGCAGTTCTTC.

This clonotype was observed at least ten times. The chain has TRBV11-1 and TRBJ1-1; 9 bases fit TRBD1. Germline V gene data show CDR1 as SGHAT and CDR2 as FQDESV (reference sequence). V lost 6 bases, J lost 3 bases, and 11 bases stayed unmatched. The CDR3 extends over 16 amino acids. DNA for the CDR3: TGTGCCAGCAGAGTAAGAGGACAGGGGCCCTACACTGAAGCTTTCTTT. It yields the protein CASRVRGQGPYTEAFF.

In its sample, this clonotype was seen many times. The rearrangement uses TRBV12-3 or TRBV12-4 and TRBJ2-3, with a weak D call TRBD1 (6 bases). Trimming took 8 bases from V and 2 from J, leaving 14 bases between them. CDR3 length equals 14 residues. The CDR3 DNA sequence: TGTGCCAGCCGGCCAGGGGCGAACACAGATACGCAGTATTTT. Protein sequence: CASRPGANTDTQYF.

The table lists this clonotype with many counts. The rearrangement uses TRBV15 and TRBJ2-5, with a possible D match to TRBD1 (7 bases). The germline V gene encodes CDR1 LNHNV and CDR2 YYDKDF (reference sequence). Trimming cost V 1 base and J 6 bases, with 15 bases left between them. The CDR3 totals 15 residues. The CDR3 DNA reads as TGTGCCACCAGCAGAGTCAGGGGGGCTGTCAAGACCCAGTACTTC. Translated: CATSRVRGAVKTQYF.

Within the sample, this clonotype is medium-sized. V gene TRBV10-3 combines with J gene TRBJ2-1, with 7 nucleotides matching TRBD1. V gave up 2 bases and J gave up 0 bases; unmatched junction bases: 4. This CDR3 region has 16 residues. Germline CDR1 and CDR2: ENHRY and SYGVKD. CDR3 in DNA: TGTGCCATCAGTGAGGGGGACAGCAGCTCCTACAATGAGCAGTTCTTC. It codes for CAISEGDSSSYNEQFF.

This clonotype was observed once. A far bigger clonotype differs at one base, so this is likely a read error. The chain carries TRBV7-9 and TRBJ2-3; 7 bases are shared with TRBD2. The CDR3 consists of 17 residues. Trimming removed 1 base from V and 5 bases from J; junction bases left unmatched: 12. The germline V gene encodes CDR1 SEHNR and CDR2 FQNEAQ (reference sequence). Written as DNA, the CDR3 is TGTGCCAGCAGCTTAGTCGGGGGGTTGTCGGTTGGAGATACGCAGTATTTT. This sequence encodes CASSLVGGLSVGDTQYF. The full variable domain, completed using reference TRBV7-9 and TRBJ2-3, is DTGVSQNPRHKITKRGQNVTFRCDPISEHNRLYWYRQTLGQGPEFLTYFQNEAQLEKSRLLSDRFSAERPKGSFSTLEIQRTEQGDSAMYLCASSLVGGLSVGDTQYFGPGTRLTVL.